These 16 T cell receptor beta chains came from one sample sequenced in a study of blood T cell repertoires in COVID-19. The protocol was immunoSEQ multiplex PCR, while the TCRdb copy is restricted to in-frame clones and leaves out a portion. The repertoire consists of about 60,000 clones, with roughly four fifths occurring once and the leading ten covering less than 15%. Material: peripheral blood. The receptors come from a human donor in a cohort sampled during active COVID-19.

This chain connects TRBV5-8 to TRBJ1-1, with 8 nucleotides matching TRBD1. The CDR3 contains 13 residues. The V segment lost 4 bases and the J segment 5 bases; nucleotides outside the gene matches: 4. The germline gives CDR1 SGHTS, CDR2 YDEGEE. CDR3 sequence reads: CASSLRGRTEAFF. For the CDR3, the DNA is TGTGCCAGCAGCCTCAGGGGGCGAACTGAAGCTTTCTTT.

V and J are TRBV3-1 (or the pseudogene TRBV3-2) and TRBJ2-1, with TRBD2 matching over 11 bases. The CDR3 is 15 amino acids. Trimming cost V 0 bases and J 15 bases; bases outside gene matches: 10. Germline lookup yields CDR1 LGHDT and CDR2 YNNKEL (reference sequence). CDR3 sequence: CASSQDVAGGHPPFF. CDR3 coding DNA: TGTGCCAGCAGCCAAGACGTAGCGGGAGGGCATCCTCCGTTCTTC.

The chain employs TRBV6-1 and TRBJ2-7; D remains unclear. Trimming pared 1 base from V and 4 bases from J, leaving 11 bases between. Germline CDR1 MNHNS, CDR2 SASEGT. This CDR3 has 14 residues. The CDR3 region is CASSEENREYEQYF. As DNA, the CDR3 is TGTGCCAGCAGTGAAGAAAACAGAGAGTACGAGCAGTACTTC.

The chain joins TRBV4-1 to TRBJ1-5; the D gene is possibly TRBD1 (6 bases). The CDR3 is 15 residues long. CDR1 and CDR2 (germline): MGHRA, YSYEKL. V was shortened by 1 base and J by 4 bases, with 11 bases between the two germline ends. The CDR3 spells CASSQGGGGNQPQHF. The CDR3 DNA is TGCGCCAGCAGCCAAGGAGGGGGTGGGAATCAGCCCCAGCATTTT.

This chain connects TRBV29-1 to TRBJ2-1, with 10 bases matching TRBD2. The CDR3 extends over 16 amino acids. CDR1 is SQVTM, CDR2 ANQGSEA, per germline. V dropped 0 bases and J dropped 2; count of bases not matched to a gene: 4. The CDR3 protein is CSVEEKGLAAYNEQFF. CDR3 DNA: TGCAGCGTTGAAGAGAAAGGACTAGCGGCCTACAATGAGCAGTTCTTC.

The chain links TRBV7-9 to TRBJ1-5; the D gene is possibly TRBD1 (5 bases). The CDR3 contains 16 residues. V dropped 4 bases and J dropped 0 bases, with 13 bases sitting between them. Germline CDR1 reads SEHNR; CDR2 reads FQNEAQ (reference sequence). The CDR3 sequence: CASSSKTEYSNQPQHF. The CDR3 coding sequence is TGTGCCAGCAGCTCCAAGACAGAGTATAGCAATCAGCCCCAGCATTTT. The variable domain in full, completed from reference TRBV7-9 and TRBJ1-5, reads DTGVSQNPRHKITKRGQNVTFRCDPISEHNRLYWYRQTLGQGPEFLTYFQNEAQLEKSRLLSDRFSAERPKGSFSTLEIQRTEQGDSAMYLCASSSKTEYSNQPQHFGDGTRLSIL.

The V gene is TRBV27, the J gene TRBJ2-7, with 7 bases that match TRBD1. Germline-derived CDR1 and CDR2 are MNHEY and SMNVEV (reference sequence). Losses at the gene ends were 3 bases for V and 2 bases for J; bases not matched to a gene: 4. The CDR3 length is 14 residues. This CDR3 reads CASSLGQGAYEQYF. CDR3 nucleotide sequence: TGTGCCAGCAGTTTGGGGCAGGGGGCCTACGAGCAGTACTTC.

The gene calls are TRBV10-3 and TRBJ1-6; the D gene is possibly TRBD1 (5 bases). Germline CDR1 reads ENHRY; CDR2 reads SYGVKD. The CDR3 consists of 16 residues. The ends were cut back, 2 bases at V and 9 bases at J, with 17 bases in the middle. CDR3 coding DNA: TGTGCCATCAGTGAGCCCCCCCCGGGGGGAAGTTCACCCCTCCACTTT. Protein: CAISEPPPGGSSPLHF.

The chain carries TRBV5-1 and TRBJ2-5, with D possibly being TRBD1 (7 bases). V was cut by 1 base and J by 5 bases, with 18 bases left in between. Germline CDR1 and CDR2: SGHRS and YFSETQ. The CDR3 contains 16 residues. In DNA, the CDR3 is TGCGCCAGCAGCTTGACGACAGGGAGTGCGGGGGAGACCCAGTACTTC. Translation: CASSLTTGSAGETQYF.

This clone was seen only once. The CDR3 nucleotides read TGCAGTGCGGGGGACTTCAAACAGTTCTTC. Its translation is CSAGDFKQFF. The chain recombines TRBV20-1 with TRBJ2-1, with D maybe TRBD2 (6 bases). Germline assignment: CDR1 DFQATT and CDR2 SNEGSKA (reference sequence). V dropped 6 bases and J dropped 13 bases, with 13 bases sitting between them. The CDR3 is made up of 10 amino acids.

This rearrangement joins TRBV29-1 to TRBJ2-5; possibly TRBD2 for D (5 bases). Between the trimmed V and J ends, which lost 6 bases and 0 bases, there was a span of 11 bases. The germline gives CDR1 SQVTM, CDR2 ANQGSEA. This CDR3 region has 13 residues. The CDR3 nucleotides read TGCAGCGTGGGTGAGACTAACCAAGAGACCCAGTACTTC. Translation: CSVGETNQETQYF. Supplemented by reference TRBV29-1 and TRBJ2-5, the full variable domain reads SAVISQKPSRDICQRGTSLTIQCQVDSQVTMMFWYRQQPGQSLTLIATANQGSEATYESGFVIDKFPISRPNLTFSTLTVSNMSPEDSSIYLCSVGETNQETQYFGPGTRLLVL.

V and J are TRBV9 and TRBJ2-2; D is possibly TRBD1 (6 bases). The CDR3 loop spans 16 amino acids. Deletions cut 0 bases from V and 6 bases from J, with 15 bases between. CDR1 is SGDLS, CDR2 YYNGEE, per germline. The chain's CDR3 is CASSVAPLGGAGELFF. CDR3 bases: TGTGCCAGCAGCGTAGCCCCCCTAGGGGGAGCCGGGGAGCTGTTTTTT.

The gene calls are TRBV10-3 and TRBJ1-6, with TRBD1 identical over 8 bases. CDR1 and CDR2 from the germline V gene are ENHRY and SYGVKD. J gave up 10 bases and V 6 bases, and 8 bases lay outside the gene matches. CDR3 length: 14 residues. This chain's CDR3 is CAIRQTGEGSPLHF. The CDR3 DNA is TGTGCCATCAGGCAGACAGGGGAGGGATCACCCCTCCACTTT.

This rearrangement joins TRBV18 to TRBJ1-3; D perhaps matches TRBD1 (6 bases). The CDR3 has 14 amino acids. Germline CDR1 KGHSH, CDR2 LQKENI. The V end lost 4 bases, the J end lost 4 bases, and 11 bases lay between the germline ends. For the CDR3, the DNA is TGTGCCAGCTCACATTCAGGGGAAGGAAACACCATATATTTT. Translated: CASSHSGEGNTIYF.

This clone was observed once. V usage is TRBV19 and J usage is TRBJ2-7, with D maybe TRBD1 (6 bases). The CDR3 extends over 14 amino acids. V shed 0 bases and J shed 1 base, with 7 bases lying between them. Germline V gene sequence: CDR1 LNHDA, CDR2 SQIVND (reference sequence). The chain's CDR3 is CASSIDQGSYEQYF. The CDR3 nucleotides are TGTGCCAGTAGTATAGATCAGGGGTCCTACGAGCAGTACTTC.

The gene calls are TRBV5-1 and TRBJ2-7; 8 bases map to TRBD2. CDR3 length equals 16 residues. CDR1 is SGHRS and CDR2 is YFSETQ in the germline V gene. V lost 5 bases and J lost 6; bases outside the gene matches: 16. This CDR3 is CASSSAGGGTLSEQYF. CDR3 DNA sequence: TGCGCCAGCAGTAGTGCCGGGGGGGGCACTCTCTCCGAGCAGTACTTC.